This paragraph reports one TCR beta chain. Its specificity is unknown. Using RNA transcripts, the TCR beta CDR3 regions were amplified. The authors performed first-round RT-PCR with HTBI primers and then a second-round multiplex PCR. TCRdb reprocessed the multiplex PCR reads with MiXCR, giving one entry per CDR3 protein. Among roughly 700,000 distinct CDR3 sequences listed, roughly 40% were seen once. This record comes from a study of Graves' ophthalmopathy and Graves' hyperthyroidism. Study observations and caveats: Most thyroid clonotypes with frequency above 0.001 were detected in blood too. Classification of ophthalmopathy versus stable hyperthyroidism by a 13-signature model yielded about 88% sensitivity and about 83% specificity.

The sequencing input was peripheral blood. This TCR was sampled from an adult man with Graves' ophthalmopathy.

The chain's CDR3 is CASSYRAGGTSGYEQYF. The DNA for the CDR3 is TGTGCCAGCAGTTACAGGGCCGGAGGGACTAGCGGCTACGAGCAGTACTTC. The V and J genes are TRBV6-6 and TRBJ2-7; 11 bases map to TRBD2. Unmatched junction bases numbered 9, after V lost 2 bases and J lost 3 bases. Per germline, CDR1 MNHNY and CDR2 SVGAGI (reference sequence). This CDR3 region has 17 residues.